A selection of T cell receptor beta chains follows, all from one sample in a study of T cell responses to AZD1222 COVID-19 vaccine. The table came from immunoSEQ multiplex PCR; TCRdb's copy has only in-frame clones and leaves some out. The sample carries under 150,000 clones, roughly nine tenths recorded once. Sample: peripheral blood, taken 28 days after the second AZD1222 dose. The receptors come from an adult who received the AZD1222 COVID-19 vaccine. CDR3s include the opening cysteine and the closing phenylalanine or tryptophan. D genes are given only for firm matches. Clone size is given for some rows only: seen once, a few or many times, or a class if the clone is expanded.

TGTGCCAGCATTCTTGAGTACGAGCAGTACTTC,CASILEYEQYF,NA,TRBJ2-7,once,TRBV2
TGTGCCAGCCGATCGGCTGTTAACTATGGCTACACCTTC,CASRSAVNYGYTF,NA,TRBJ1-2,NA,TRBV6-5
TGTGCCAGCAGCTCCTCCGGGACAGGGAAGACTGAAGCTTTCTTT,CASSSSGTGKTEAFF,TRBD1,TRBJ1-1,NA,TRBV7-9
TGTGCCAGCAGCCCACATACAACATACAATGAGCAGTTCTTC,CASSPHTTYNEQFF,NA,TRBJ2-1,few,TRBV11-3
TGTGCCAGCAGCGTAGCGGGCGGGGGCCACACAGATACGCAGTATTTT,CASSVAGGGHTDTQYF,NA,TRBJ2-3,once,TRBV9
TGCGCCAGCAGCCAAGGGGACAGCACCGGGGAGCTGTTTTTT,CASSQGDSTGELFF,TRBD1,TRBJ2-2,NA,TRBV4-1
TGTGCCAGCAGTGGCAGCCTAGGGACTGCCACTAATGAAAAACTGTTTTTT,CASSGSLGTATNEKLFF,NA,TRBJ1-4,once,TRBV28
TGTGCCAGCAGTTACACCGGGACGGCAGATCAGCCCCAGCATTTT,CASSYTGTADQPQHF,NA,TRBJ1-5,NA,TRBV6-5
TGTGCCAGCAGCGTCCTACAGGGGCGGGATGGCTACACCTTC,CASSVLQGRDGYTF,TRBD1,TRBJ1-2,NA,TRBV7-8
TGTGCCAGCAGCTGGACAGGGGAGGACACTGAAGCTTTCTTT,CASSWTGEDTEAFF,TRBD1,TRBJ1-1,NA,TRBV6-5
TGTGCCAGCTCGTACAGGGGTTACAATCAGCCCCAGCATTTT,CASSYRGYNQPQHF,TRBD1,TRBJ1-5,few,TRBV6-5
TGTGCCACCAGTGATGGGGACAGGGCCGAGCGGAATGGCTACACCTTC,CATSDGDRAERNGYTF,TRBD1,TRBJ1-2,NA,TRBV24-1
TGTGCCAGCAGCGTTGAATCAGGGGGAGGAAATGAAAAACTGTTTTTT,CASSVESGGGNEKLFF,TRBD1,TRBJ1-4,NA,TRBV9
TGTGCCAGCAGCCAAGGATCAACTAATGAAAAACTGTTTTTT,CASSQGSTNEKLFF,NA,TRBJ1-4,once,TRBV3-1/TRBV3-2
TGTGCCAGCAGCTTTGCAGGTTCTAACTATGGCTACACCTTC,CASSFAGSNYGYTF,NA,TRBJ1-2,NA,TRBV5-8
TGTGCCAGCAGCGTAGAAATAGCGGGGGGGCGGAGTGAGCAGTTCTTC,CASSVEIAGGRSEQFF,TRBD2,TRBJ2-1,NA,TRBV9
TGTGCCAGCAGCCAAGGTAGCCTATATCAGCCCCAGCATTTT,CASSQGSLYQPQHF,NA,TRBJ1-5,NA,TRBV16
TGCGCCAGCAGCTTGGCCCAAGGGACACCCCAAAAACTGTTTTTT,CASSLAQGTPQKLFF,NA,TRBJ1-4,NA,TRBV5-1
TGTGCCAGCAGTGCCCAAGGGCCTAACTATGGCTACACCTTC,CASSAQGPNYGYTF,NA,TRBJ1-2,NA,TRBV28
TGTGCTAGTGGTCGTGGGACAGGGAATGCCAATGAGCAGTTCTTC,CASGRGTGNANEQFF,TRBD1,TRBJ2-1,NA,TRBV12-5
TGTGCCAGCAGTACAGGGACCGGCAATGAGCAGTTCTTC,CASSTGTGNEQFF,NA,TRBJ2-1,NA,TRBV2
TGTGCCAGTAGTATAAACAGCAACACCGGGGAGCTGTTTTTT,CASSINSNTGELFF,NA,TRBJ2-2,once,TRBV19
TGTGCCAGCAGTTATCTCCCAGAGGATGAAGCTTTCTTT,CASSYLPEDEAFF,NA,TRBJ1-1,NA,TRBV6-2/TRBV6-3
TGTGCCAGCAGCCAAGCATACGACACGGGTCCTAAGACCCAGCATTTT,CASSQAYDTGPKTQHF,NA,TRBJ1-5,NA,TRBV4-2
TGTGCCAGCAGCTTGGTACCAGACAATCAGCCCCAGCATTTT,CASSLVPDNQPQHF,NA,TRBJ1-5,NA,TRBV5-5
TGTGCCAGCAGCTTAGGGAGGGCATCACCCCTCCACTTT,CASSLGRASPLHF,NA,TRBJ1-6,NA,TRBV11-2
TGTGCCAGCAGTTTAATCGGGACAGGGAGCTACGAGCAGTACTTC,CASSLIGTGSYEQYF,TRBD1,TRBJ2-7,few,TRBV27
TGTGCCAGTAGTCCCCAGAACTATGGCTACACCTTC,CASSPQNYGYTF,NA,TRBJ1-2,NA,TRBV19